The 30 T cell receptor beta chains given below trace back to one sample, sequenced in a study of quantifying T cell responses using KT2 cells. Study-wide context: Reverse transcription used primers in the TCR alpha and beta constant regions.

The cDNA 3' end received a ligated oligonucleotide with a UMI. The first PCR ran three to four cycles with an equimolar RC1.1 and RC1.2 beta primer mix. Using its own MiXCR run on the UMI-ligation and nested PCR reads, TCRdb lists one record per CDR3 protein. Of 45,000 to 65,000 distinct CDR3 sequences listed, roughly 12% were seen once; the top ten hold about 9.4%. The sequenced material came from PBMCs spiked with cells of the T cell clone KT2. The origin of the receptors is a human donor.

This clonotype has a handful of counts. The chain couples TRBV9 to TRBJ2-7, with 8 bases aligning to TRBD2. The J segment lost 0 bases and the V segment lost 1 base, leaving 3 bases of the junction unmatched. The CDR3 loop spans 15 amino acids. CDR1 SGDLS and CDR2 YYNGEE come from the germline V gene. In DNA, the CDR3 is TGTGCCAGCAGCGTAAGCGGGGGCAGCTCCTACGAGCAGTACTTC. Translation gives CASSVSGGSSYEQYF. Together with reference TRBV9 and TRBJ2-7, the CDR3 gives the full variable domain: DSGVTQTPKHLITATGQRVTLRCSPRSGDLSVYWYQQSLDQGLQFLIQYYNGEERAKGNILERFSAQQFPDLHSELNLSSLELGDSALYFCASSVSGGSSYEQYFGPGTRLTVT.

This clonotype was counted only a few times. The V and J genes are TRBV7-2 and TRBJ2-1; TRBD1 or TRBD2 may be the D gene (5 bases each). Trimming shortened V by 4 bases and J by 4 bases, and 23 bases separated the two germline ends. CDR3 length: 18 amino acids. Per germline, CDR1 SGHTA and CDR2 FQGNSA. The CDR3 here is CASSSPGASIVGYNEQFF. The CDR3 DNA sequence: TGTGCCAGCAGCTCCCCCGGGGCTAGCATAGTTGGGTACAATGAGCAGTTCTTC.

This clonotype appeared a few times. V is TRBV11-1 and J is TRBJ1-1, with D hard to call. Germline values: CDR1 SGHAT, CDR2 FQDESV (reference sequence). Trimming left V 3 bases short and J 0 bases short, with 2 bases between. The length of the CDR3 is 12 residues. CDR3 in DNA: TGTGCCAGCAGCTTTCTGAACACTGAAGCTTTCTTT. It specifies CASSFLNTEAFF.

The table lists this clonotype with many counts. This chain uses TRBV5-4 with TRBJ2-2; TRBD1 matches 7 bases. This CDR3 has 15 residues. CDR1 SGHNT and CDR2 YYREEE come from the germline V gene (reference sequence). V lost 5 bases and J lost 3; bases outside the gene matches: 7. The CDR3 here is CASRSGTAYTGELFF. In DNA form, the CDR3 reads TGTGCCAGCAGGTCCGGGACAGCTTACACCGGGGAGCTGTTTTTT.

Only a few counts were recorded for this clonotype. V gene TRBV6-2 or TRBV6-3 combines with J gene TRBJ2-7, with 13 bases matching TRBD2. Germline CDR1 MNHEY, CDR2 SVGEGT. The CDR3 sequence is 15 residues long. V trimming: 5 bases; J trimming: 3 bases; junction bases outside the gene matches: 4. This chain's CDR3 is CASSGTSGTYYEQYF. CDR3 sequence (DNA): TGTGCCAGCAGTGGGACTAGCGGGACTTACTACGAGCAGTACTTC.

J is TRBJ1-1 and V is TRBV6-6, with D unresolved. Trimming took off 0 bases at V and 1 base at J, with 3 bases between the two ends. This CDR3 comprises 13 residues. From germline, CDR1 is MNHNY and CDR2 SVGAGI (reference sequence). CDR3: CASSYSENTEAFF. Here the CDR3 DNA reads TGTGCCAGCAGTTACTCGGAGAACACTGAAGCTTTCTTT.

This clonotype has just a few counts. The J gene is TRBJ2-5, the V gene TRBV2; either TRBD1 or TRBD2 may fit D (6 bases each). The CDR3 is made up of 17 amino acids. V was clipped by 0 bases and J by 6 bases, with 20 bases between them. Germline loops: CDR1 SNHLY, CDR2 FYNNEI. CDR3 region: CASSEAKGGRWGQTQYF. As DNA, the CDR3 is TGTGCCAGCAGTGAAGCAAAGGGGGGCAGGTGGGGGCAGACCCAGTACTTC.

The table lists this clonotype with a few counts. V gene TRBV5-1 combines with J gene TRBJ1-6; a possible D gene is TRBD1 (5 bases). The V end was cut by 0 bases, the J end by 7 bases, with 14 bases between. Germline loops: CDR1 SGHRS, CDR2 YFSETQ. There are 16 residues in the CDR3. The CDR3 region is CASSLAGAGPNSPLHF. The CDR3, as DNA: TGCGCCAGCAGCTTGGCCGGGGCAGGGCCCAATTCACCCCTCCACTTT.

This clonotype was observed a few times. This sequence joins TRBV6-5 and TRBJ2-3; no reliable D call. Trimming took 8 bases from V and 3 from J, leaving 15 bases between them. The germline CDR1 and CDR2 sequences are MNHEY and SVGAGI. The CDR3 has 14 amino acids. CDR3 loop: CASSKWQRTDTQYF. In DNA, the CDR3 is TGTGCCAGCTCGAAGTGGCAGAGAACAGATACGCAGTATTTT.

This sequence joins TRBV7-9 and TRBJ2-1, with D possibly TRBD2 on 5 matching bases. The germline V gene encodes CDR1 SEHNR and CDR2 FQNEAQ (reference sequence). Trimming took off 1 base at V and 12 bases at J, with 10 bases between the two ends. The CDR3 runs 12 residues. CDR3 nucleotide sequence: TGTGCCAGCAGCTTAGAGGGAGTGTTGCAGTTCTTC. Its protein product is CASSLEGVLQFF.

J is TRBJ2-1 and V is TRBV20-1; possibly TRBD2 for D (6 bases). Germline V CDR1 and CDR2: DFQATT, SNEGSKA (reference sequence). Trimming stripped 2 bases from V and 8 bases from J, with 16 bases between. CDR3 length equals 14 residues. The CDR3 loop reads CSARRVYGEDEQFF. The DNA of the CDR3 is TGCAGTGCTAGAAGGGTCTATGGGGAGGATGAGCAGTTCTTC.

J is TRBJ2-2 and V is TRBV29-1; D tentatively fits TRBD1 or TRBD2 (5 bases each). The germline V and J ends were trimmed by 7 bases and 3 bases, with 15 bases remaining between them. Germline values: CDR1 SQVTM, CDR2 ANQGSEA. This CDR3 has 14 residues. For the CDR3, the DNA is TGCAGCGCCGCTAAGGGACGGTACACCGGGGAGCTGTTTTTT. Its translation: CSAAKGRYTGELFF.

This clonotype was counted between two and nine times. The genes are TRBV2 and TRBJ2-1; D not resolved. This CDR3 spans 15 amino acids. Trimming left V 3 bases short and J 12 bases short, with 21 bases between. Germline CDR1 SNHLY, CDR2 FYNNEI. The CDR3 DNA reads as TGTGCCAGCAGTGACACAAGGCCCGTTATGCAAATGCAGTTCTTC. Translated: CASSDTRPVMQMQFF.

The chain recombines TRBV7-9 with TRBJ2-1; unclear D gene. The CDR3 is 13 amino acids. Trimming shortened V by 3 bases and J by 10 bases, and 13 bases separated the two germline ends. Looked up from germline, CDR1 is SEHNR and CDR2 is FQNEAQ (reference sequence). The CDR3 nucleotides read TGTGCCAGCAGCTTGGATAGTTTGAGCGAGCAGTTCTTC. Translated: CASSLDSLSEQFF. Based on the CDR3 plus reference TRBV7-9 and TRBJ2-1, the full variable domain is DTGVSQNPRHKITKRGQNVTFRCDPISEHNRLYWYRQTLGQGPEFLTYFQNEAQLEKSRLLSDRFSAERPKGSFSTLEIQRTEQGDSAMYLCASSLDSLSEQFFGPGTRLTVL.

This clonotype was found a few times. The chain is built from TRBV5-1 and TRBJ2-7, with 8 bases fitting TRBD1. CDR1 SGHRS and CDR2 YFSETQ come from the germline V gene. The J segment lost 3 bases and the V segment lost 3 bases, leaving 2 bases of the junction unmatched. The CDR3 loop spans 13 amino acids. CDR3 in amino acids: CASSSGQDYEQYF. Written as DNA, the CDR3 is TGCGCCAGCAGCTCGGGACAGGACTACGAGCAGTACTTC.

This clonotype occurred a few times. V gene TRBV5-1 combines with J gene TRBJ2-5; a possible D gene is TRBD1 (6 bases). Germline CDR1 SGHRS, CDR2 YFSETQ. The CDR3 length is 14 residues. V was cut by 6 bases and J by 1 base, with 13 bases left in between. This CDR3 is CASNPRGLQETQYF. Here the CDR3 DNA reads TGCGCCAGCAACCCCAGGGGCCTCCAAGAGACCCAGTACTTC.

Ten or more counts support this clonotype. This chain links TRBV12-5 with TRBJ1-5; the D gene is possibly TRBD1 (5 bases). V was shortened by 7 bases and J by 0 bases, with 13 bases between the two germline ends. Germline loops: CDR1 LGHNT, CDR2 FRNRAP. The CDR3 contains 15 residues. In nucleotides, the CDR3 is TGTGCTAGTGCCCTGGGGCACCATAGCAATCAGCCCCAGCATTTT. It codes for CASALGHHSNQPQHF.

The V gene is TRBV29-1, the J gene TRBJ2-7; 8 positions match TRBD2. The CDR3 runs 12 residues. With V trimmed by 5 bases and J by 5 bases, 5 bases remained unmatched. Germline V gives CDR1 SQVTM, CDR2 ANQGSEA. Here the CDR3 DNA reads TGCAGCGTTAGCGGGAGTTACGACGAGCAGTACTTC. Amino acids: CSVSGSYDEQYF.

The sample holds many counts of this clonotype. The J gene is TRBJ1-1, the V gene TRBV6-2 or TRBV6-3; no clear D. In germline, CDR1 is MNHEY, CDR2 SVGEGT. This CDR3 has 12 amino acids. V lost 6 bases and J 0 bases, leaving 5 bases between the germline ends. The CDR3 DNA sequence: TGTGCCAGCAGACGTATGAACACTGAAGCTTTCTTT. Its protein product is CASRRMNTEAFF.

This clonotype was counted only a few times. This chain links TRBV28 with TRBJ2-3, with D maybe TRBD2 (6 bases). Germline CDR1 MDHEN, CDR2 SYDVKM. The CDR3 contains 18 residues. The germline V and J ends were trimmed by 6 bases and 3 bases, with 25 bases remaining between them. The CDR3 spells CASSPSGEQFFGTDTQYF. The CDR3 coding sequence is TGTGCCAGCAGCCCTTCGGGGGAACAGTTCTTTGGTACAGATACGCAGTATTTT.

This clonotype occurred a few times. The chain has TRBV4-2 and TRBJ2-1; tentatively, D is TRBD1 (6 bases). V was trimmed by 7 bases and J by 1 base, leaving 11 bases between them. CDR1 and CDR2 (germline): LGHNA, YNFKEQ. The CDR3 has 14 residues. The CDR3 sequence: CASTNRASYNEQFF. The CDR3 nucleotides read TGTGCCAGCACCAACAGGGCGTCCTACAATGAGCAGTTCTTC.

A note on this clonotype: Given a much more abundant clone one base away, this may be a read error. The CDR3 sequence is CASSERGGTGEQFF. DNA for the CDR3: TGTGCCAGCAGTGAGCGGGGGGGCACCGGGGAGCAGTTTTTT. V and J are TRBV6-4 and TRBJ2-2; 9 bases are a match to TRBD2. The CDR3 totals 14 residues. Germline values: CDR1 MRHNA, CDR2 SNTAGT.

This clonotype has more than one count but fewer than ten. This rearrangement joins TRBV9 to TRBJ2-5, with TRBD1 matching over 7 bases. Germline-derived CDR1 and CDR2 are SGDLS and YYNGEE. The CDR3 is 13 residues long. The trim removed 4 bases at V and 5 bases at J, leaving 5 bases unmatched. CDR3 protein: CASSPGQAETQYF. The CDR3, as DNA: TGTGCCAGCAGCCCTGGACAGGCGGAGACCCAGTACTTC. Using reference TRBV9 and TRBJ2-5 for the parts outside the CDR3, the full variable domain is DSGVTQTPKHLITATGQRVTLRCSPRSGDLSVYWYQQSLDQGLQFLIQYYNGEERAKGNILERFSAQQFPDLHSELNLSSLELGDSALYFCASSPGQAETQYFGPGTRLLVL.

V and J are TRBV24-1 and TRBJ2-7; D unresolved. Per the germline V gene, CDR1 is KGHDR and CDR2 is SFDVKD. V lost 5 bases, J lost 0 bases, and 10 bases lay in between. This CDR3 is built from 14 residues. The CDR3 region has the DNA TGTGCCACCAGTGCCCCTGGGTCCTCCTACGAGCAGTACTTC. Its protein is CATSAPGSSYEQYF.

This clonotype has a handful of counts. The chain recombines TRBV5-4 with TRBJ2-7, with TRBD2 matching 8 bases. CDR1 is SGHNT and CDR2 is YYREEE in the germline V gene (reference sequence). The CDR3 is made up of 14 amino acids. Trimming cost V 2 bases and J 1 base; bases outside gene matches: 2. The CDR3 sequence: CASSFGTSSYEQYF. The DNA for the CDR3 is TGTGCCAGCAGCTTCGGGACTAGTTCCTACGAGCAGTACTTC.

The chain links TRBV30 to TRBJ2-4, with TRBD2 as a possible D gene (5 bases). Germline CDR1 GTSNPN, CDR2 SVGIG (reference sequence). The CDR3 runs 17 residues. V was cut by 5 bases and J by 0 bases, with 20 bases left in between. CDR3 sequence reads: CAWGPRVGVLAKNIQYF. The DNA of the CDR3 is TGTGCCTGGGGTCCCCGAGTCGGGGTATTAGCCAAAAACATTCAGTACTTC.

Ten or more counts support this clonotype. V and J are TRBV29-1 and TRBJ2-3; D may be TRBD1 or TRBD2 (5 bases each). The germline gives CDR1 SQVTM, CDR2 ANQGSEA. This CDR3 has 11 amino acids. Trimming shortened V by 5 bases and J by 8 bases, and 11 bases separated the two germline ends. The CDR3 nucleotides read TGCAGCGTTCGGGGCTACACTACGCAGTATTTT. This encodes CSVRGYTTQYF.

V and J are TRBV29-1 and TRBJ1-4, with a weak D call TRBD1 (5 bases). The CDR3 extends over 12 amino acids. V was shortened by 2 bases and J by 10 bases, with 11 bases between the two germline ends. The germline gives CDR1 SQVTM, CDR2 ANQGSEA. The CDR3 DNA follows: TGCAGCGTTGAACAGAGGGGAGGAAAACTGTTTTTT. It specifies CSVEQRGGKLFF.

In this sample, this clonotype turned up many times. V usage is TRBV14 and J usage is TRBJ2-3, with D perhaps TRBD2 (5 bases). V dropped 2 bases and J dropped 0 bases, with 9 bases sitting between them. CDR3 size: 15 residues. Looked up from germline, CDR1 is SGHDN and CDR2 is FVKESK. In nucleotides, the CDR3 is TGTGCCAGCAGCCAAAGAGGGCACAGCACAGATACGCAGTATTTT. It is translated as CASSQRGHSTDTQYF.

This clonotype was detected only a few times. The rearrangement uses TRBV27 and TRBJ2-5; perhaps TRBD2 as D (5 bases). The CDR3 length is 15 residues. V was pared by 2 bases and J by 1 base, with 11 bases between. Germline V gene sequence: CDR1 MNHEY, CDR2 SMNVEV (reference sequence). The CDR3 spells CASSLRRVSQETQYF. DNA for the CDR3: TGTGCCAGCAGTTTAAGGCGGGTTAGCCAAGAGACCCAGTACTTC.